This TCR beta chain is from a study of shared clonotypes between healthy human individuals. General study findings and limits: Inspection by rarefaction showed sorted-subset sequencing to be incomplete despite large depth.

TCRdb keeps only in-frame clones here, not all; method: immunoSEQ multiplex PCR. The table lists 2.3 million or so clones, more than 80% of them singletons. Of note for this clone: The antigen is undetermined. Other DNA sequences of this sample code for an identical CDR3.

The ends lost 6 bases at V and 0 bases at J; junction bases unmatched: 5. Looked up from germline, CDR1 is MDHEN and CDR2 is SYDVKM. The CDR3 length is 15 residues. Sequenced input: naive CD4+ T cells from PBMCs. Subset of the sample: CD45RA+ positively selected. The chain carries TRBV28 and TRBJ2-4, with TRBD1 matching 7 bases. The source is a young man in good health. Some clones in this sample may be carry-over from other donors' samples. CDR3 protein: CASSSGQLAKNIQYF. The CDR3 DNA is TGTGCCAGCAGCTCGGGACAGCTAGCCAAAAACATTCAGTACTTC.